Listed below are T cell receptor beta chains from one sample, sequenced in a study of type 1 and type 2 diabetes patients. TCRdb called the multiplex PCR reads again in MiXCR, with one record for every CDR3 protein. The table lists more than 250,000 distinct CDR3 sequences, around 47% of them singletons. The sequenced sample was peripheral blood mononuclear cells (PBMCs). The receptors derive from a man aged 18 to 29 with type 2 diabetes. Each CDR3 is given with its conserved first and last residue. The D gene is left open where the match is weak. Rows may omit the clone size; those that give it use once, few, many or a size class.

clone_size j_call v_call d_call cdr3_nt cdr3_aa
. TRBJ1-2 TRBV6-5 . TGTGCCAGCAGCTCGACCCGCTATGGCTACACCTTC CASSSTRYGYTF
. TRBJ2-7 TRBV9 . TGTGCCAGCAGCTTCGGTACTCCCTACGAGCAGTACTTC CASSFGTPYEQYF
. TRBJ2-5 TRBV20-1 . TGCAGTGCTAGAGACAACAACGGAGAGACCCAGTACTTC CSARDNNGETQYF
few TRBJ1-5 TRBV6-5 . TGTGCCAGCAGTTACTCGAGGGGCGTCAGTCAGCCCCAGCATTTT CASSYSRGVSQPQHF
once TRBJ2-3 TRBV7-3 . TGTGCCAGCAGCCCGGGGACGGGGGCGGATACGCAGTATTTT CASSPGTGADTQYF
few TRBJ2-7 TRBV20-1 . TGCAGTGCTAGAGATCGGGTTAGCGGAAGAAGCGAGCAGTACTTC CSARDRVSGRSEQYF
. TRBJ1-6 TRBV25-1 . TGTGCCAGAAGTGAATGGGCCAGAGTAAATTCACCCCTCCACTTT CARSEWARVNSPLHF
few TRBJ2-5 TRBV12-3/TRBV12-4 . TGCGCCAGCAGTGAGGCGCAATTAGGGAGGTGGGAGACCCAGTACTTC CASSEAQLGRWETQYF
. TRBJ2-3 TRBV30 TRBD2 TGTGCCTGGAGTGTAGGGCTAGCGGACCTCACAGATACGCAGTATTTT CAWSVGLADLTDTQYF
few TRBJ2-5 TRBV12-3/TRBV12-4 . TGTGCCAGCAGTTTATTATCAGGGGAGGCGACCCAGTACTTC CASSLLSGEATQYF
few TRBJ2-2 TRBV7-3 . TGTGCCAGCAGCCAAGACGGCTTTCGAGCCGGGGAGCTGTTTTTT CASSQDGFRAGELFF
. TRBJ2-3 TRBV19 TRBD2 TGTGCCAGTAGCGCGCGCTCGACTAGCGGGGGGAGCACAGATACGCAGTATTTT CASSARSTSGGSTDTQYF
. TRBJ2-1 TRBV24-1 TRBD2 TGTGCCACCGGTATGAGCGGGGACCGACACAATGAGCAGTTCTTC CATGMSGDRHNEQFF
few TRBJ2-3 TRBV6-6 . TGTGCCATCAGTGTAACAGATACGCAGTATTTT CAISVTDTQYF
. TRBJ2-5 TRBV2 TRBD2 TGTGCCAGCAGTACTAGCGGTGCTGTCGAGACCCAGTACTTC CASSTSGAVETQYF
few TRBJ1-1 TRBV5-6 . TGTGCCAGCAGCTACAGGGCTGAAGCTTTCTTT CASSYRAEAFF
few TRBJ1-2 TRBV20-1 TRBD1 TGCAGTGCTACACCCCAGGGGGCTGGGTATGGCTACACCTTC CSATPQGAGYGYTF
few TRBJ1-1 TRBV12-3/TRBV12-4 . TGTGCCAGCATATCTCTCCGGCCGGATGAGGCGAACACTGAAGCTTTCTTT CASISLRPDEANTEAFF
. TRBJ2-7 TRBV7-9 TRBD1 TGTGCCAGCAGCCTACCAACAGGGGGCTTCTACGAGCAGTACTTC CASSLPTGGFYEQYF
. TRBJ2-5 TRBV30 . TGTGCCTGGAGTGGTATGACAGGTGGGACACCCCAAGAGACCCAGTACTTC CAWSGMTGGTPQETQYF
. TRBJ2-2 TRBV2 TRBD2 TGTGCCAGCAGTGTGAAACGGGGGGGCCATTTAGGCACCGGGGAGCTGTTTTTT CASSVKRGGHLGTGELFF
. TRBJ2-7 TRBV4-1 TRBD1 TGCGCCAGCAGCCAACAAGGACAGGGGTACGAGCAGTACTTC CASSQQGQGYEQYF
. TRBJ2-1 TRBV10-3 TRBD2 TGTGCCAGCAGTGCAGGACTAGACTCCTACAATGAGCAGTTCTTC CASSAGLDSYNEQFF
many TRBJ1-5 TRBV2 . TGTGCCAGCAGTGGTTGGGAGGACAATCAGCCCCAGCATTTT CASSGWEDNQPQHF
many TRBJ1-6 TRBV10-3 . TGTGCCATCAGTGAGTCTAACGGGAGATATAATTCACCCCTCCACTTT CAISESNGRYNSPLHF
. TRBJ2-7 TRBV5-1 TRBD2 TGCGCCAGCAGCACTAGCGGGGATGTCTACGAGCAGTACTTC CASSTSGDVYEQYF
. TRBJ2-5 TRBV6-5 TRBD2 TGTGCCAGCAGTTACCGGGGACTAGCGGGGGGGGAGGAGACCCAGTACTTC CASSYRGLAGGEETQYF
many TRBJ2-7 TRBV7-6 . TGTGCCAGCAGCTTAGGGCTAAGCTACGAGCAGTACTTC CASSLGLSYEQYF
few TRBJ1-2 TRBV12-3/TRBV12-4 . TGTGCCAGCAGTTTAGACAGGCGTGAGAACTATGGCTACACCTTC CASSLDRRENYGYTF
many TRBJ2-7 TRBV15 . TGTGCCACCAGCAGATTGACGGAGCAGTACTTC CATSRLTEQYF
many TRBJ1-4 TRBV25-1 . TGTGCCAGCAGTGAACCAGAGGGAACTAATGAAAAACTGTTTTTT CASSEPEGTNEKLFF
many TRBJ2-5 TRBV7-2 TRBD1 TGTGCCAGCAGCCTTTACTATGACAGGGTGGAGACCCAGTACTTC CASSLYYDRVETQYF
. TRBJ2-5 TRBV7-6 TRBD1 TGTGCCAGCAGCTTGGGCCGACAGGGGAGAGGAGAGACCCAGTACTTC CASSLGRQGRGETQYF
few TRBJ2-5 TRBV7-4 . TGTGCCAGCAGCTTACAGGGGAATCAAGAGACCCAGTACTTC CASSLQGNQETQYF
. TRBJ1-4 TRBV15 . TGTGCCACTAACAGGGCAGGAGGTGAAAAACTGTTTTTT CATNRAGGEKLFF
few TRBJ2-3 TRBV25-1 TRBD1 TGTGCCAGCAGTGAATATTCGGGTGGGCAGGGGGAAACAGATACGCAGTATTTT CASSEYSGGQGETDTQYF